This T cell receptor beta chain originates from a study of human T cells and chemical hapten exposure. Whole-study findings and limits: Versus controls, expanded TCRs had significantly more large CDR3 similarity clusters. DPC sensitization left the count of TCRs above 1 in 1000 unchanged.

Specified time point: pre-sensitization, week 0. Treatment given: therapeutic diphenylcyclopropenone sensitization with weekly scalp DPC. This clonotype was seen ten or more times. Its antigen is still unknown. The V gene lost 1 base and the J gene lost 5 bases, with 9 bases spanning the gap. There are 13 residues in the CDR3. Germline CDR1 reads DFQATT; CDR2 reads SNEGSKA (reference sequence). Individual cDNA molecules (in the library) carried attached unique molecular identifiers. How the authors handled the data: A per-sample median of about 96,000 TCRs was observed, with counts ranging from roughly 20,000 to 750,000. In TCRdb, the RACE reads were re-called with MiXCR into one record per CDR3 protein. TCRdb, not the original authors, processed these V and J calls. Here the sample spans around 330,000 distinct CDR3 sequences, about 5% being singletons.

The TCR comes from a woman under 30 with alopecia areata. Some clones in this sample may be carry-over from other donors' samples. The chain couples TRBV20-1 to TRBJ1-5, with D unresolved. Specimen: whole blood, collected in connection with sensitization to the hapten diphenylcyclopropenone (DPC). The CDR3 DNA is TGCAGTGCTAGAGCGGCCACCTATCAGCCCCAGCATTTT. Its translation: CSARAATYQPQHF.